This TCR beta chain is from a study of cytomegalovirus exposure and HLA in healthy donors. Study-wide findings and caveats: One variant, a missense change in DCLRE1C, was linked in a later analysis to TCR beta V- and J-gene trimming. Certain indistinguishable V segments, among them TRBV6-2 and TRBV6-3, were excluded.

Primers included in the PCR were 60 Vbeta and 13 Jbeta primers. Authors' data handling: Around 9.9 million shared chains were among the approximately 76 million unique TCR beta chains that a later analysis counted. Profiled with immunoSEQ multiplex PCR; TCRdb holds only in-frame clones, not every one. The DNA gave D and trimming, while V, J and clone size come from that table. Of under 200,000 clones in the sample, approximately 80% were seen once. Deletions cut 4 bases from V and 2 bases from J, with 14 bases between. The CDR3 runs 15 residues. CDR1 is SGHRS, CDR2 YFSETQ, per germline. With respect to this clone: Its specificity is unknown.

The receptor was derived from a man between 45 and 60 years old in good health and CMV-seropositive. What was sequenced was PBMCs. The chain recombines TRBV5-1 with TRBJ2-3; D possibly corresponds to TRBD2 (6 bases). The CDR3 loop is CASSIFGRTTDTQYF. CDR3 bases: TGCGCCAGCAGCATATTCGGGAGAACCACAGATACGCAGTATTTT.